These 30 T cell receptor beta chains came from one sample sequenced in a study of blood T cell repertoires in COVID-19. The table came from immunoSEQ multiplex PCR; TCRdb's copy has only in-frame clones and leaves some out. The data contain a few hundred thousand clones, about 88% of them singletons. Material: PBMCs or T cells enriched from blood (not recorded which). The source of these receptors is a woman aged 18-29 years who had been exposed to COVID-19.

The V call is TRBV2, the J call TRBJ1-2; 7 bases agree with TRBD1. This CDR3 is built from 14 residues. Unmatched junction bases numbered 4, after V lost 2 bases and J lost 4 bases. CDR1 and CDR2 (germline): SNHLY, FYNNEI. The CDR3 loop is CASSETGDGYGYTF. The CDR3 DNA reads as TGTGCCAGCAGTGAAACAGGGGATGGCTATGGCTACACCTTC.

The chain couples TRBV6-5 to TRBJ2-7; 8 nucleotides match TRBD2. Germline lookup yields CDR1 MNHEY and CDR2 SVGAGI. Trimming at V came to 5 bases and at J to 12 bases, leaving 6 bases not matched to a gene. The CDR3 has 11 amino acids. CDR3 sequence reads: CASSRGREGYF. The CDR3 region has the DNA TGTGCCAGCAGTCGCGGCCGGGAGGGGTACTTC.

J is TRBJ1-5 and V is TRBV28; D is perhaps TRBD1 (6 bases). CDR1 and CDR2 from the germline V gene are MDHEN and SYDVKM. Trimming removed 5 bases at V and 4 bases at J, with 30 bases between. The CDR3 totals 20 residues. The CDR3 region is CASSLISTYLTTGGNQPQHF. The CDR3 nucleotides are TGTGCCAGCAGTCTTATCTCCACTTACCTTACGACAGGAGGTAATCAGCCCCAGCATTTT. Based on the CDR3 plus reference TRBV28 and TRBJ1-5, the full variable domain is DVKVTQSSRYLVKRTGEKVFLECVQDMDHENMFWYRQDPGLGLRLIYFSYDVKMKEKGDIPEGYSVSREKKERFSLILESASTNQTSMYLCASSLISTYLTTGGNQPQHFGDGTRLSIL.

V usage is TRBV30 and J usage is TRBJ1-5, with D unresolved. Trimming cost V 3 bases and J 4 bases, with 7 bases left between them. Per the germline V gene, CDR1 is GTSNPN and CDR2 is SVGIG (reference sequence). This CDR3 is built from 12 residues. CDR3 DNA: TGTGCCTGGAGAGACAAAAATCAGCCCCAGCATTTT. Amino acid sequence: CAWRDKNQPQHF. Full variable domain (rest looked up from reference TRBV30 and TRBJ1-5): SQTIHQWPATLVQPVGSPLSLECTVEGTSNPNLYWYRQAAGRGLQLLFYSVGIGQISSEVPQNLSASRPQDRQFILSSKKLLLSDSGFYLCAWRDKNQPQHFGDGTRLSIL.

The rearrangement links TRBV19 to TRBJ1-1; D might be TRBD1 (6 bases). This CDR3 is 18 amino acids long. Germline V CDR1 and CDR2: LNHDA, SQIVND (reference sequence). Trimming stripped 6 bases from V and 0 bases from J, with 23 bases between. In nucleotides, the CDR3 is TGTGCCAGTAGAGACCCCATCCGGAACAGGGAAATGAACACTGAAGCTTTCTTT. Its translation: CASRDPIRNREMNTEAFF. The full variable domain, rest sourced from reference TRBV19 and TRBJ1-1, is DGGITQSPKYLFRKEGQNVTLSCEQNLNHDAMYWYRQDPGQGLRLIYYSQIVNDFQKGDIAEGYSVSREKKESFPLTVTSAQKNPTAFYLCASRDPIRNREMNTEAFFGQGTRLTVV.

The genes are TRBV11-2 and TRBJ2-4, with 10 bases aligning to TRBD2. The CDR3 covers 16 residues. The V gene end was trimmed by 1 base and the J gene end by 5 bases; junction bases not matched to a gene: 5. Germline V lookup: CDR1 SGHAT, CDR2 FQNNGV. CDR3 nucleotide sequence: TGTGCCAGCAGCTTAGGACCCAGCGGGGGGGAAAACATTCAGTACTTC. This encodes CASSLGPSGGENIQYF.

CDR3 region: CASSPTQDYLTDTQYF. The CDR3 nucleotides are TGTGCCAGCAGCCCCACCCAGGACTACCTCACAGATACGCAGTATTTT. The chain recombines TRBV7-9 with TRBJ2-3; a weak D match, TRBD2 (6 bases). Germline V gene data show CDR1 as SEHNR and CDR2 as FQNEAQ (reference sequence). V shed 5 bases and J shed 2 bases, with 17 bases lying between them. The CDR3 is 16 amino acids.

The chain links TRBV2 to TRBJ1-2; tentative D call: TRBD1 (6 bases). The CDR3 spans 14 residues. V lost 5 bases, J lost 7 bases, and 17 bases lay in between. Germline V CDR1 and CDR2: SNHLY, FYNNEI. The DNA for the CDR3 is TGTGCCAGCAGTTCAGGGGAAGCCGTGCGTGGCTACACCTTC. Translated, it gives CASSSGEAVRGYTF.

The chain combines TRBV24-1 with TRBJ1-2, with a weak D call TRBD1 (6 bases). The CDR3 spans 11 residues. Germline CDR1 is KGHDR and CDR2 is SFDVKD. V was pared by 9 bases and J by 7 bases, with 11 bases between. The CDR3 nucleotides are TGTGCCACCGAAGGGGGGGGTGGCTACACCTTC. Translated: CATEGGGGYTF.

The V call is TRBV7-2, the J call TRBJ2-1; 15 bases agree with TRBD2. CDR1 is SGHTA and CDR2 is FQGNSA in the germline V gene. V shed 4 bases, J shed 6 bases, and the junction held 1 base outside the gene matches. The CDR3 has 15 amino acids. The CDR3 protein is CASSWTSGGGNEQFF. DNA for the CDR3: TGTGCCAGCAGCTGGACTAGCGGGGGGGGCAATGAGCAGTTCTTC.

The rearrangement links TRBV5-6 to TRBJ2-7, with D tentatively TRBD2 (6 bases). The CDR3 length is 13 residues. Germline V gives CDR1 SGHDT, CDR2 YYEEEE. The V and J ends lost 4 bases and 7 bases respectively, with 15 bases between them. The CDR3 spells CASSGGTAGEQYF. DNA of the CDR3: TGTGCCAGCAGCGGCGGGACCGCGGGGGAGCAGTACTTC.

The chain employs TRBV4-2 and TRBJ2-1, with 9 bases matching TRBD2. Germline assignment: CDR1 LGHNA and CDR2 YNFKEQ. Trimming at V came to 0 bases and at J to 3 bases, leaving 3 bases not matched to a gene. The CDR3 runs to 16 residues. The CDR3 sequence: CASSQDGTSSYNEQFF. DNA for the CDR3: TGTGCCAGCAGCCAAGACGGGACTAGCAGCTACAATGAGCAGTTCTTC.

CDR3 nucleotides: TGTGCCTGGAGTGATTTGTTGGCTAGCGGGACCTACGAGCAGTACTTC. Encoded protein: CAWSDLLASGTYEQYF. The chain couples TRBV30 to TRBJ2-7, with 9 bases identical to TRBD2. The germline V gene has CDR1 GTSNPN and CDR2 SVGIG (reference sequence). The CDR3 length is 16 residues. Trimming at V came to 1 base and at J to 2 bases, leaving 9 bases not matched to a gene.

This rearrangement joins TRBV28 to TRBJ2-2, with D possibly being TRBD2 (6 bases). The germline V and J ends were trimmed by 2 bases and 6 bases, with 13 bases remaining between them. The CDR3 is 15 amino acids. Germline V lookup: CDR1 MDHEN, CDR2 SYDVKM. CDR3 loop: CASSLIGSHAGELFF. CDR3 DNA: TGTGCCAGCAGTTTAATCGGGAGTCATGCCGGGGAGCTGTTTTTT.

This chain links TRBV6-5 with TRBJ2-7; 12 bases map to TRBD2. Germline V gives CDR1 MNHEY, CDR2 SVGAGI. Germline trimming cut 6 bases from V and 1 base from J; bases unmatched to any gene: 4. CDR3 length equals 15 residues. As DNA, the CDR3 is TGTGCCAGCAGCCCGACTAGCGGGAGATCCTACGAGCAGTACTTC. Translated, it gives CASSPTSGRSYEQYF.

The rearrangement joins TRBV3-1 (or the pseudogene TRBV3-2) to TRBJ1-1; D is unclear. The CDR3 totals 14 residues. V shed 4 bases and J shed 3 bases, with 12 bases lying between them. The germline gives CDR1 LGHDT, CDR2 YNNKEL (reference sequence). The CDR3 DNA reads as TGTGCCAGCAGCCCACGCAGTCCCTACACTGAAGCTTTCTTT. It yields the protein CASSPRSPYTEAFF.

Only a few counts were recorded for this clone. The CDR3 loop reads CASSQEKAGIEQYF. CDR3 bases: TGTGCCAGCAGCCAAGAAAAGGCAGGGATCGAGCAGTACTTC. V is TRBV3-1 (or the pseudogene TRBV3-2) and J is TRBJ2-7, with a tentative D call TRBD1 (5 bases). This CDR3 contains 14 residues. V lost 0 bases, J lost 6 bases, and 12 bases lay in between. Germline V gives CDR1 LGHDT, CDR2 YNNKEL (reference sequence).

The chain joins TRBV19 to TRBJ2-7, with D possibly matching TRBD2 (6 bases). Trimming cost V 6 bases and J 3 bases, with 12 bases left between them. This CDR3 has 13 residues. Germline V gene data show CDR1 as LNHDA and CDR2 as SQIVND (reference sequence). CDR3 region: CASRGLPSYEQYF. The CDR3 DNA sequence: TGTGCCAGTAGGGGACTTCCCAGCTACGAGCAGTACTTC.

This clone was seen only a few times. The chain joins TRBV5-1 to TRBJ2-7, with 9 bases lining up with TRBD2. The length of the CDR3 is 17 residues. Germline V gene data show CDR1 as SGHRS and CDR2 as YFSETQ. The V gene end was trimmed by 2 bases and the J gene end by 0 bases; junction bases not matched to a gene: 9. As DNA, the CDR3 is TGCGCCAGCAGCTTTAATTTGAATAGCGGGAGCTCCTACGAGCAGTACTTC. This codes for CASSFNLNSGSSYEQYF.

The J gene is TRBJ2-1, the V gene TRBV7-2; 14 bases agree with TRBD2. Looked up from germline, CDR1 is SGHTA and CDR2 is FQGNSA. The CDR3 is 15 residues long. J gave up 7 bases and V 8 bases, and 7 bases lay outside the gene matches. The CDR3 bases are TGTGCCAGCGAGACGGGACTAGCGGGAGAGAATGAGCAGTTCTTC. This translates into CASETGLAGENEQFF.

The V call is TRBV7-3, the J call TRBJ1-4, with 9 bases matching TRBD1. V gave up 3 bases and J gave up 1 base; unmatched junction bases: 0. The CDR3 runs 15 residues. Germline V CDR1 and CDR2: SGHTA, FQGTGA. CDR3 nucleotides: TGTGCCAGCAGCTTGACAGGGGGAACTAATGAAAAACTGTTTTTT. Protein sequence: CASSLTGGTNEKLFF.

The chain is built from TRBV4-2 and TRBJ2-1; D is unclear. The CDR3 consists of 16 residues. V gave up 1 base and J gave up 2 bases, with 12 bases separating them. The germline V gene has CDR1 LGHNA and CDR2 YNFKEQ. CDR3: CASSQALLAPYNEQFF. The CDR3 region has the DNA TGTGCCAGCAGCCAAGCCCTCTTAGCCCCCTACAATGAGCAGTTCTTC.

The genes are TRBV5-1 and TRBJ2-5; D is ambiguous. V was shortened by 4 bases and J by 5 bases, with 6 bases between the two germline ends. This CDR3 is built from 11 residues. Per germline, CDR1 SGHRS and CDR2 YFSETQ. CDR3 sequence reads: CASSLRETQYF. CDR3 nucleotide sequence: TGCGCCAGCAGCCTGCGGGAGACCCAGTACTTC.

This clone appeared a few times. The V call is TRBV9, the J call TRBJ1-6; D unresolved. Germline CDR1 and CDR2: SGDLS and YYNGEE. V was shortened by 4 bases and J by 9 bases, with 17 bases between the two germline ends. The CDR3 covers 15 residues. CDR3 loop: CASSSRRELTSPLHF. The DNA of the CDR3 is TGTGCCAGCAGCTCACGCCGGGAATTGACTTCACCCCTCCACTTT.

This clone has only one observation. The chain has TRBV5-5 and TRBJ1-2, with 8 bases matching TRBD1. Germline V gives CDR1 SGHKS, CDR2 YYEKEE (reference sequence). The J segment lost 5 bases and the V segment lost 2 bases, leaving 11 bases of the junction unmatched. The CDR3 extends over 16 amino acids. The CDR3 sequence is CASSLGGGQGRYGYTF. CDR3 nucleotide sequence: TGTGCCAGCAGCTTAGGGGGTGGACAGGGTAGATATGGCTACACCTTC.

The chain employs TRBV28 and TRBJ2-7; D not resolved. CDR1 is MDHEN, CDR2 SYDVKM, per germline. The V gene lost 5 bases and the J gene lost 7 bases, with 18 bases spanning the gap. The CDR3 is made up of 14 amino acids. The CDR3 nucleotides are TGTGCCAGCAGTCCACTCGACGGCTCTAGGGAGCAGTACTTC. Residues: CASSPLDGSREQYF.

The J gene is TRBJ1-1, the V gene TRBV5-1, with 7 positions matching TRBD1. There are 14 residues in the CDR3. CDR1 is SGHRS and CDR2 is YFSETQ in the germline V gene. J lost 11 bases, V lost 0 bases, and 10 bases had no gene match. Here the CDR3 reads CASSLGEGGAWAFF. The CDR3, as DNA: TGCGCCAGCAGCTTGGGGGAAGGGGGCGCTTGGGCTTTCTTT.

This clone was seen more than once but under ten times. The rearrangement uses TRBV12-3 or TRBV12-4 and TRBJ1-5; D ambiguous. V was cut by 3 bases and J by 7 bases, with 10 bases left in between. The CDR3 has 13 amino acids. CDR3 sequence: CASSFLGRQPQHF. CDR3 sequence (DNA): TGTGCCAGCAGTTTTTTAGGGAGGCAGCCCCAGCATTTT.

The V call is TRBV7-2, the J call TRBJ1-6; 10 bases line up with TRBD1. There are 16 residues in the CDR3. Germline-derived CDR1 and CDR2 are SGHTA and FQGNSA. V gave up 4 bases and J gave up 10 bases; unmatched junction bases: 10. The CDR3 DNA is TGTGCCAGCAGCTCCACTTATCGGACAGGGGGGTCACCCCTCCACTTT. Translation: CASSSTYRTGGSPLHF. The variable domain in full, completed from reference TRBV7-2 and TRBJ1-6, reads GAGVSQSPSNKVTEKGKDVELRCDPISGHTALYWYRQSLGQGLEFLIYFQGNSAPDKSGLPSDRFSAERTGGSVSTLTIQRTQQEDSAVYLCASSSTYRTGGSPLHFGNGTRLTVT.

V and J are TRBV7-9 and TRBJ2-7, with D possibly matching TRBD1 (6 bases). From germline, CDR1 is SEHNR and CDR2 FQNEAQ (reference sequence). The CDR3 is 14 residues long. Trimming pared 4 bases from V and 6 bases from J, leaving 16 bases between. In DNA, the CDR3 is TGTGCCAGCAGCTCTATAGGGGGATCCCGCGAGCAGTACTTC. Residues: CASSSIGGSREQYF. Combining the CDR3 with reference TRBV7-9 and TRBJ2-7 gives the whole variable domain DTGVSQNPRHKITKRGQNVTFRCDPISEHNRLYWYRQTLGQGPEFLTYFQNEAQLEKSRLLSDRFSAERPKGSFSTLEIQRTEQGDSAMYLCASSSIGGSREQYFGPGTRLTVT.